Detailed here is one T cell receptor beta chain. This record belongs to a study of preoperative IRX-2 immunotherapy in early breast cancer. This CDR3 has 15 amino acids. The germline V gene encodes CDR1 LNHDA and CDR2 SQIVND (reference sequence). J was trimmed by 3 bases and V by 3 bases; bases with no gene match: 4. Treatment denoted: preoperative locoregional IRX-2 cytokine immunotherapy. TCRdb's table, derived via immunoSEQ multiplex PCR, lists solely in-frame clones and lacks some. The sample has under 20,000 clones, 70% to 90% seen once. This specimen consisted of lymph node tissue, obtained after IRX-2 immunotherapy. V and J are TRBV19 and TRBJ2-3, with 9 bases aligning to TRBD1. The clonotype was recovered from a human donor with breast cancer. The CDR3: CASSILGTGTDTQYF. CDR3 sequence (DNA): TGTGCCAGTAGTATCCTCGGGACAGGGACAGATACGCAGTATTTT.